These 30 T cell receptor beta chains came from one sample sequenced in a study of cytomegalovirus exposure and HLA in healthy donors. The PCR had 60 Vbeta and 13 Jbeta primers. The assay was immunoSEQ multiplex PCR, and TCRdb's table has in-frame clones only and misses some. The sample has under 200,000 clones, roughly 87% seen once; the top ten hold roughly 1.6%. Sample: PBMCs. These receptors were taken from a girl aged 5-17 years in good health and CMV-seropositive.

Written as DNA, the CDR3 is TGCAGCGTTGAGGGGCCCTCAGGCTACTACGAGCAGTACTTC. Protein sequence: CSVEGPSGYYEQYF. This chain links TRBV29-1 with TRBJ2-7, with a possible D match to TRBD1 (5 bases). Germline lookup yields CDR1 SQVTM and CDR2 ANQGSEA. V was trimmed by 3 bases and J by 3 bases, leaving 15 bases between them. The CDR3 has 14 amino acids.

The rearrangement joins TRBV28 to TRBJ1-1; 7 bases map to TRBD1. Trimming at V came to 6 bases and at J to 9 bases, leaving 7 bases not matched to a gene. This CDR3 spans 12 amino acids. Germline V gene sequence: CDR1 MDHEN, CDR2 SYDVKM. CDR3: CASRTGSLQAFF. The CDR3 DNA reads TGTGCCAGCAGGACAGGGTCTCTTCAAGCTTTCTTT.

The rearrangement links TRBV12-2 to TRBJ1-1; TRBD1 was called by the table and not checked on the DNA. TRBV12-2 constitutes a pseudogene. This CDR3 is built from 15 residues. The CDR3: CASRLFFGQYTEAFF. As DNA, the CDR3 is TGTGCAAGTCGCTTATTTTTTGGACAGTACACTGAAGCTTTCTTT.

The chain is built from TRBV28 and TRBJ1-5; possibly TRBD1 for D (6 bases). The germline CDR1 and CDR2 sequences are MDHEN and SYDVKM. V was shortened by 6 bases and J by 1 base, with 16 bases between the two germline ends. The CDR3 covers 16 residues. The CDR3 bases are TGTGCCAGCAGACCTACTGACAGGTCCAGCAATCAGCCCCAGCATTTT. Protein: CASRPTDRSSNQPQHF. Full variable domain (missing parts from reference TRBV28 and TRBJ1-5): DVKVTQSSRYLVKRTGEKVFLECVQDMDHENMFWYRQDPGLGLRLIYFSYDVKMKEKGDIPEGYSVSREKKERFSLILESASTNQTSMYLCASRPTDRSSNQPQHFGDGTRLSIL.

The V and J genes are TRBV5-5 and TRBJ1-5, with D uncertain. Per germline, CDR1 SGHKS and CDR2 YYEKEE (reference sequence). This CDR3 spans 14 amino acids. V was pared by 3 bases and J by 0 bases, with 7 bases between. The CDR3 region is CASSSGYSNQPQHF. In DNA, the CDR3 is TGTGCCAGCAGCTCGGGATATAGCAATCAGCCCCAGCATTTT. Using reference TRBV5-5 and TRBJ1-5 for the parts outside the CDR3, the full variable domain is DAGVTQSPTHLIKTRGQQVTLRCSPISGHKSVSWYQQVLGQGPQFIFQYYEKEERGRGNFPDRFSARQFPNYSSELNVNALLLGDSALYLCASSSGYSNQPQHFGDGTRLSIL.

The chain links TRBV29-1 to TRBJ1-1, with unresolved D. Germline V gene lookup returns CDR1 SQVTM and CDR2 ANQGSEA. The CDR3 length is 16 residues. V was shortened by 2 bases and J by 0 bases, with 16 bases between the two germline ends. The CDR3 loop is CSVENPSVSVNTEAFF. The CDR3 nucleotides are TGCAGCGTTGAAAACCCTTCGGTGTCGGTGAACACTGAAGCTTTCTTT.

The rearrangement links TRBV10-1 to TRBJ2-7; D possibly corresponds to TRBD1 (7 bases). V lost 2 bases, J lost 5 bases, and 25 bases lay in between. There are 18 residues in the CDR3. Germline values: CDR1 WNHNN, CDR2 SYGVQD (reference sequence). CDR3 loop: CASSERLVAGGRDHEQYF. The CDR3 DNA sequence: TGCGCCAGCAGTGAGCGTCTTGTGGCAGGGGGGCGAGACCACGAGCAGTACTTC.

The chain recombines TRBV19 with TRBJ2-1; a weak D match, TRBD2 (5 bases). Between the trimmed V and J ends, which lost 5 bases and 4 bases, there was a span of 9 bases. The germline CDR1 and CDR2 sequences are LNHDA and SQIVND (reference sequence). The CDR3 contains 13 residues. The CDR3 reads CASSGLAYNEQFF. The CDR3, as DNA: TGTGCCAGTAGTGGACTGGCGTACAATGAGCAGTTCTTC.

This chain connects TRBV11-1 to TRBJ2-1, with 14 positions matching TRBD2. V was clipped by 3 bases and J by 5 bases; unmatched bases: 0. Looked up from germline, CDR1 is SGHAT and CDR2 is FQDESV (reference sequence). The CDR3 runs 15 residues. In DNA form, the CDR3 reads TGTGCCAGCAGCTTGGGACTAGCGGGAGACAATGAGCAGTTCTTC. It is translated as CASSLGLAGDNEQFF. Drawing the rest from reference TRBV11-1 and TRBJ2-1, the complete variable domain is EAEVAQSPRYKITEKSQAVAFWCDPISGHATLYWYRQILGQGPELLVQFQDESVVDDSQLPKDRFSAERLKGVDSTLKIQPAELGDSAMYLCASSLGLAGDNEQFFGPGTRLTVL.

The chain couples TRBV19 to TRBJ1-5; 7 bases align to TRBD1. This CDR3 has 16 amino acids. CDR1 LNHDA and CDR2 SQIVND come from the germline V gene (reference sequence). The V gene end was trimmed by 4 bases and the J gene end by 1 base; junction bases not matched to a gene: 7. In DNA form, the CDR3 reads TGTGCCAGTAGTACTCACGACAGGGTGAGCAATCAGCCCCAGCATTTT. Translating gives CASSTHDRVSNQPQHF.

V and J are TRBV6-5 and TRBJ1-1; D unclear. The CDR3 runs 15 residues. The ends were cut back, 8 bases at V and 1 base at J, with 17 bases in the middle. Germline V gives CDR1 MNHEY, CDR2 SVGAGI. CDR3 protein: CASWLALNPNTEAFF. In DNA, the CDR3 is TGTGCCAGCTGGTTGGCCCTCAATCCGAACACTGAAGCTTTCTTT.

The chain carries TRBV7-3 and TRBJ2-1; D unclear. CDR1 and CDR2 (germline): SGHTA, FQGTGA. V shed 2 bases and J shed 3 bases, with 11 bases lying between them. CDR3 size: 15 residues. The CDR3 DNA sequence: TGTGCCAGCAGCTTAGTGGCTGCCCTCTACAATGAGCAGTTCTTC. Residues: CASSLVAALYNEQFF.

The chain is built from TRBV6-4 and TRBJ2-3; 10 bases line up with TRBD1. This CDR3 has 16 residues. J lost 3 bases, V lost 3 bases, and 6 bases had no gene match. From germline, CDR1 is MRHNA and CDR2 SNTAGT. CDR3 loop: CASSEPGTGETDTQYF. DNA for the CDR3: TGTGCCAGCAGTGAACCCGGGACAGGGGAGACAGATACGCAGTATTTT.

This rearrangement joins TRBV28 to TRBJ2-1; 15 nucleotides align to TRBD2. This CDR3 has 16 residues. The V and J ends lost 5 bases and 7 bases, in that order; junction bases with no gene match: 6. CDR1 MDHEN and CDR2 SYDVKM come from the germline V gene. The DNA of the CDR3 is TGTGCCAGCAGTCACGGGACTAGCGGGAGGCGGAATGAGCAGTTCTTC. It encodes CASSHGTSGRRNEQFF. Full variable domain (remainder filled in from reference TRBV28 and TRBJ2-1): DVKVTQSSRYLVKRTGEKVFLECVQDMDHENMFWYRQDPGLGLRLIYFSYDVKMKEKGDIPEGYSVSREKKERFSLILESASTNQTSMYLCASSHGTSGRRNEQFFGPGTRLTVL.

This clone was seen once. The J gene is TRBJ1-5, the V gene TRBV4-1; D ambiguous. The CDR3 totals 16 residues. V was pared by 4 bases and J by 2 bases, with 15 bases between. Per the germline V gene, CDR1 is MGHRA and CDR2 is YSYEKL. Here the CDR3 reads CASSPDWSFGNQPQHF. CDR3 nucleotides: TGCGCCAGCAGCCCTGACTGGAGCTTCGGCAATCAGCCCCAGCATTTT.

The chain combines TRBV7-9 with TRBJ1-1; no clear D gene. There are 15 residues in the CDR3. Germline loops: CDR1 SEHNR, CDR2 FQNEAQ (reference sequence). Trimming removed 1 base from V and 1 base from J, with 10 bases in between. The CDR3 sequence is CASSLGAGGNTEAFF. The CDR3, as DNA: TGTGCCAGCAGCTTAGGAGCAGGAGGGAACACTGAAGCTTTCTTT.

The chain has TRBV6-1 and TRBJ2-3; no firm D call. The CDR3 is 15 amino acids. Per the germline V gene, CDR1 is MNHNS and CDR2 is SASEGT. V was pared by 0 bases and J by 0 bases, with 7 bases between. In DNA, the CDR3 is TGTGCCAGCAGTGAAGCGATCGGGAGCACAGATACGCAGTATTTT. Its translation: CASSEAIGSTDTQYF.

This chain links TRBV7-3 with TRBJ2-5, with D possibly matching TRBD2 (6 bases). V shed 4 bases and J shed 5 bases, with 14 bases lying between them. The CDR3 consists of 14 residues. Germline V CDR1 and CDR2: SGHTA, FQGTGA. CDR3: CASSYGGVGETQYF. DNA of the CDR3: TGTGCCAGCAGCTACGGGGGTGTGGGGGAGACCCAGTACTTC. The entire variable domain, with the rest obtained from reference TRBV7-3 and TRBJ2-5, is as follows: GAGVSQTPSNKVTEKGKYVELRCDPISGHTALYWYRQSLGQGPEFLIYFQGTGAADDSGLPNDRFFAVRPEGSVSTLKIQRTERGDSAVYLCASSYGGVGETQYFGPGTRLLVL.

J is TRBJ1-1 and V is TRBV27; D call uncertain. Trimming left V 3 bases short and J 1 base short, with 12 bases between. Germline values: CDR1 MNHEY, CDR2 SMNVEV (reference sequence). This CDR3 spans 15 amino acids. CDR3 sequence reads: CASSFFPGRNTEAFF. Here the CDR3 DNA reads TGTGCCAGCAGTTTTTTTCCGGGAAGGAACACTGAAGCTTTCTTT.

This chain uses TRBV28 with TRBJ1-3, with no clear D. Germline V lookup: CDR1 MDHEN, CDR2 SYDVKM. Trimming stripped 6 bases from V and 1 base from J, with 19 bases between. CDR3 size: 17 residues. The CDR3 reads CASSTHGARLSGNTIYF. The CDR3 DNA reads as TGTGCCAGCAGCACCCACGGAGCCCGATTATCTGGAAACACCATATATTTT.

The gene calls are TRBV9 and TRBJ2-2, with TRBD1 identical over 7 bases. Germline assignment: CDR1 SGDLS and CDR2 YYNGEE. The junction had 0 bases not matched to a gene; V was cut back by 1 base and J by 6 bases. This CDR3 contains 13 residues. The CDR3 protein is CASSVTGAGELFF. As DNA, the CDR3 is TGTGCCAGCAGCGTAACAGGGGCCGGGGAGCTGTTTTTT.

The chain joins TRBV4-2 to TRBJ1-4; 9 bases map to TRBD1. Trimming at V came to 2 bases and at J to 5 bases, leaving 3 bases not matched to a gene. Germline V gives CDR1 LGHNA, CDR2 YNFKEQ. CDR3 size: 15 residues. The CDR3 loop is CASSQPGQGNEKLFF. CDR3 bases: TGTGCCAGCAGCCAACCGGGACAGGGAAATGAAAAACTGTTTTTT.

The CDR3 nucleotides are TGTGCCAGCTCACCTGAAACAGGGGCCCCGAAGGACACTGAAGCTTTCTTT. Translating gives CASSPETGAPKDTEAFF. This rearrangement joins TRBV18 to TRBJ1-1, with 7 bases matching TRBD1. CDR1 is KGHSH and CDR2 is LQKENI in the germline V gene. This CDR3 has 17 residues. Trimming removed 3 bases from V and 3 bases from J; junction bases left unmatched: 13.

The V gene is TRBV7-2, the J gene TRBJ2-7; 12 bases are shared with TRBD2. V shed 5 bases, J shed 2 bases, and the junction held 13 bases outside the gene matches. The CDR3 has 18 amino acids. Germline loops: CDR1 SGHTA, CDR2 FQGNSA. In DNA form, the CDR3 reads TGTGCCAGCAGCCTGGCGACTAGCGGGAGAACTACCCCCTACGAGCAGTACTTC. It codes for CASSLATSGRTTPYEQYF.

The chain links TRBV2 to TRBJ2-7; 8 nucleotides agree with TRBD2. The J segment lost 5 bases and the V segment lost 8 bases, leaving 11 bases of the junction unmatched. Germline loops: CDR1 SNHLY, CDR2 FYNNEI. The CDR3 consists of 14 residues. This CDR3 is CASVAGRGGNEQYF. The CDR3 nucleotides are TGTGCCAGCGTAGCGGGAAGGGGGGGAAACGAGCAGTACTTC. Variable domain in full (rest from reference TRBV2 and TRBJ2-7): EPEVTQTPSHQVTQMGQEVILRCVPISNHLYFYWYRQILGQKVEFLVSFYNNEISEKSEIFDDQFSVERPDGSNFTLKIRSTKLEDSAMYFCASVAGRGGNEQYFGPGTRLTVT.

The chain has TRBV28 and TRBJ2-7, with D possibly being TRBD2 (7 bases). The ends were cut back, 6 bases at V and 4 bases at J, with 19 bases in the middle. This CDR3 is built from 15 residues. Germline CDR1 is MDHEN and CDR2 is SYDVKM. The chain's CDR3 is CASSPWGGQLYEQYF. The CDR3, as DNA: TGTGCCAGCAGCCCCTGGGGGGGACAATTATACGAGCAGTACTTC. Full variable domain (missing parts from reference TRBV28 and TRBJ2-7): DVKVTQSSRYLVKRTGEKVFLECVQDMDHENMFWYRQDPGLGLRLIYFSYDVKMKEKGDIPEGYSVSREKKERFSLILESASTNQTSMYLCASSPWGGQLYEQYFGPGTRLTVT.

The CDR3 bases are TGTGCCACCAGCAGAGATGACTATTTACTTGCAACTAATGAAAAACTGTTTTTT. Translated: CATSRDDYLLATNEKLFF. The chain uses TRBV15 and TRBJ1-4; no firm D call. This CDR3 region has 18 residues. With 0 bases removed from V and 0 bases from J, the gap between germline ends came to 14 bases. Germline-derived CDR1 and CDR2 are LNHNV and YYDKDF (reference sequence). Drawing the rest from reference TRBV15 and TRBJ1-4, the complete variable domain is DAMVIQNPRYQVTQFGKPVTLSCSQTLNHNVMYWYQQKSSQAPKLLFHYYDKDFNNEADTPDNFQSRRPNTSFCFLDIRSPGLGDTAMYLCATSRDDYLLATNEKLFFGSGTQLSVL.

The rearrangement links TRBV5-1 to TRBJ2-5; D perhaps matches TRBD2 (6 bases). Per germline, CDR1 SGHRS and CDR2 YFSETQ. This CDR3 has 13 amino acids. The ends were cut back, 3 bases at V and 5 bases at J, with 11 bases in the middle. CDR3 amino acids: CASSSLRGETQYF. Written as DNA, the CDR3 is TGCGCCAGCAGCTCCCTCCGGGGGGAGACCCAGTACTTC.

CDR3 in DNA: TGTGCCAGTAGTATAGGCGGCCAGGGGCGCGTCGTTTTCTTT. Amino acid sequence: CASSIGGQGRVVFF. J is TRBJ1-1 and V is TRBV19, with D tentatively TRBD1 (6 bases). The V end was cut by 1 base, the J end by 13 bases, with 19 bases between. Germline V lookup: CDR1 LNHDA, CDR2 SQIVND (reference sequence). This CDR3 comprises 14 residues.

The rearrangement uses TRBV28 and TRBJ2-7; TRBD2 aligns across 12 bases. The trim removed 8 bases at V and 2 bases at J, leaving 16 bases unmatched. Germline V gene sequence: CDR1 MDHEN, CDR2 SYDVKM. The CDR3 is made up of 18 amino acids. CDR3: CASSDKGLAGGKPYEQYF. CDR3 sequence (DNA): TGTGCCAGCTCCGATAAGGGTCTAGCGGGAGGGAAACCCTACGAGCAGTACTTC.